Sequencing of this T cell receptor beta chain was carried out in a study of cytomegalovirus exposure and HLA in healthy donors. Study-level background: The roughly 110 validation repertoires matched the roughly 700 first-cohort repertoires in platform, a later analysis reported.

Repertoires were generated with immunoSEQ multiplex PCR, while TCRdb's copy carries only in-frame clones and drops some. In the table there are tens of thousands of clones, just under 85% of which are singletons. Study-level results: Reported results showed that the classifier diagnosed cytomegalovirus status with high specificity and sensitivity. The study flagged about 160 TCR beta chains as cytomegalovirus-associated.

The V gene's germline CDR1 is SNHLY and CDR2 FYNNEI. V lost 7 bases and J 3 bases, leaving 10 bases between the germline ends. The CDR3 covers 13 residues. To note about this clone: Antigen specificity is unknown.

The sequence derives from a man in his thirties or forties in good health and CMV-seronegative. Sequenced material: PBMCs. The V and J genes are TRBV2 and TRBJ2-1; D unclear. CDR3 in DNA: TGTGCCAGCAAGCTGCTCAACTACAATGAGCAGTTCTTC. It codes for CASKLLNYNEQFF.